This T cell receptor beta chain was documented in a study of T cell repertoires in cytomegalovirus infection. Study as a whole: CMV epitopes that were recently identified and HLA-C-restricted were used alongside well-studied HLA-B-restricted ones. Matching HLA type and CMV infection were both indicated by public TCR beta signatures.

As to this clonotype: Antigen specificity is unknown.

Germline loops: CDR1 SGHTA, CDR2 FQGNSA. After removal of 5 bases from V and 0 bases from J, the junction contained 9 bases not matched to a gene. This CDR3 comprises 17 residues. The study, taken as a whole, reports: Pooled public TCR beta family frequency picked out CMV carriers with the relevant HLA. Clonotypes of TCR beta that were HLA-C-restricted and CMV-specific dominated the ex vivo response.

Each CDR3 protein gets one entry after TCRdb re-called the reads with MiXCR. The repertoire holds 600,000 to 700,000 distinct CDR3 sequences, with about 30% as singletons. The input for sequencing was cultured PBMCs, taken from culture after CMV antigen stimulation. The sequence came from a human donor in good health (CMV status not recorded). Some clones in this sample may be carry-over from other donors' samples. The chain combines TRBV7-2 with TRBJ2-2; 7 nucleotides match TRBD2. CDR3 bases: TGTGCCAGCAGCCGGGACTACCCGAATCCGAACACCGGGGAGCTGTTTTTT. Protein: CASSRDYPNPNTGELFF.